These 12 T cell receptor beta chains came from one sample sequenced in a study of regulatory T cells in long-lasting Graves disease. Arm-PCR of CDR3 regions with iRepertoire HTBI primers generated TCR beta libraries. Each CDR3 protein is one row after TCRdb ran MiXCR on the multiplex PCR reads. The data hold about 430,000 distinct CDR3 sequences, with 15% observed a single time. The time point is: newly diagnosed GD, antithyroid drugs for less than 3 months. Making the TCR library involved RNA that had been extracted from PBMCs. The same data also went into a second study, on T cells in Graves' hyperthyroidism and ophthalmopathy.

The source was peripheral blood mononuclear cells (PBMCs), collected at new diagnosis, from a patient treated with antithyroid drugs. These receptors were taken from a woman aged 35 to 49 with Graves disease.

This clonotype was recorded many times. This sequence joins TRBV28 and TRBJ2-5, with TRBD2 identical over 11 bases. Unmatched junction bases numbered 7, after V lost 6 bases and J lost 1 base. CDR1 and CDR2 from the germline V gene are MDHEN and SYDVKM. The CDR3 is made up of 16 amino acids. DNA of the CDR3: TGTGCCAGCAGCCTCCTAGCGGGAGGCATCCAAGAGACCCAGTACTTC. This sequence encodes CASSLLAGGIQETQYF.

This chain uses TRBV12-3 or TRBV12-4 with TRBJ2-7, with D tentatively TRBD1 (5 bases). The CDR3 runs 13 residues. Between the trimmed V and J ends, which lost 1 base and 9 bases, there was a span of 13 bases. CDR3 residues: CASSLVGDNRQYF. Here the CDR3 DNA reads TGTGCCAGCAGTTTAGTAGGGGATAACCGGCAGTACTTC.

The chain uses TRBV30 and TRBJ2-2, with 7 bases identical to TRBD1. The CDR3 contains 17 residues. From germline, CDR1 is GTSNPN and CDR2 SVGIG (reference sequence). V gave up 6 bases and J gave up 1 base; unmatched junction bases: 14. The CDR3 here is CACPRDSVSRNTGELFF. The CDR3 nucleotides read TGTGCCTGTCCCCGGGACAGTGTATCGCGGAACACCGGGGAGCTGTTTTTT.

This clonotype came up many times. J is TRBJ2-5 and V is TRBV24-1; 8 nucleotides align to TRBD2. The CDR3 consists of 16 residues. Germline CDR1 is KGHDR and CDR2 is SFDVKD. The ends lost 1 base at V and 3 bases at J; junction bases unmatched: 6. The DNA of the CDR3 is TGTGCCACCAGTGATTTCGGGACTAGTGCGGAAGAGACCCAGTACTTC. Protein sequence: CATSDFGTSAEETQYF.

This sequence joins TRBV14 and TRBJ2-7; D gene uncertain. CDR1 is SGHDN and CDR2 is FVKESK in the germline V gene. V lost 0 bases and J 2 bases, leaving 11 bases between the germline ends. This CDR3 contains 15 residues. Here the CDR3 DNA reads TGTGCCAGCAGCCAAGATCTTCGCACTGCCTACGAGCAGTACTTC. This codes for CASSQDLRTAYEQYF.

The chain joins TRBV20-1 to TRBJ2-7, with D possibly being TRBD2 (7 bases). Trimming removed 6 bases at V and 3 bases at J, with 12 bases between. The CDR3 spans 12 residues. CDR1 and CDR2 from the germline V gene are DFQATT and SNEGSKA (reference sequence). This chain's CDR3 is CSAGGGHYEQYF. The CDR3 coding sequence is TGCAGTGCAGGGGGGGGGCACTACGAGCAGTACTTC.

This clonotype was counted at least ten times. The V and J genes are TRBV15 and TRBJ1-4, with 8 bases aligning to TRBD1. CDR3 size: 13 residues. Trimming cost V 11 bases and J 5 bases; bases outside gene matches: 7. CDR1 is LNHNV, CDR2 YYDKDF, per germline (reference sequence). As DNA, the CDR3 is TGTGCCGTAGGACAGGGCCGAAATGAAAAACTGTTTTTT. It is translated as CAVGQGRNEKLFF.

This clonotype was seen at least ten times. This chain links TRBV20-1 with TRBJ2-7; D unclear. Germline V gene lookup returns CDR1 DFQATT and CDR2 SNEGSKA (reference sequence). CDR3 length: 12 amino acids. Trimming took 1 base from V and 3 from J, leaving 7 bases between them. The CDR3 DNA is TGCAGTGCTAGAGTTTCAAACTACGAGCAGTACTTC. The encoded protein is CSARVSNYEQYF.

The CDR3 reads CASSASFRGIDETDTQYF. In DNA, the CDR3 is TGTGCCAGCAGCGCCTCCTTCAGGGGGATCGACGAGACAGATACGCAGTATTTT. The V and J genes are TRBV27 and TRBJ2-3; 7 bases line up with TRBD1. Trimming cost V 6 bases and J 3 bases; bases outside gene matches: 18. The length of the CDR3 is 18 residues. In germline, CDR1 is MNHEY, CDR2 SMNVEV (reference sequence).

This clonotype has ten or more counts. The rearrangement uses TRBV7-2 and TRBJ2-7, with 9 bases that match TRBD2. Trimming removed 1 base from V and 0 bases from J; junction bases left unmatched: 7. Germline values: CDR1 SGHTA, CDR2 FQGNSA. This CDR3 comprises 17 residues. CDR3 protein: CASSLGLAGLSSYEQYF. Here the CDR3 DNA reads TGTGCCAGCAGCTTAGGGCTAGCGGGGTTAAGCTCCTACGAGCAGTACTTC. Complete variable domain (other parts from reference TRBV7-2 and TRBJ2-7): GAGVSQSPSNKVTEKGKDVELRCDPISGHTALYWYRQSLGQGLEFLIYFQGNSAPDKSGLPSDRFSAERTGGSVSTLTIQRTQQEDSAVYLCASSLGLAGLSSYEQYFGPGTRLTVT.

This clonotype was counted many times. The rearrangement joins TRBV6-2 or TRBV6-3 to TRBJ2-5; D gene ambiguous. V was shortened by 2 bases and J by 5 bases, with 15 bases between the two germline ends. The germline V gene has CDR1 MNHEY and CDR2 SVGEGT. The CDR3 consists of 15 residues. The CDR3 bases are TGTGCCAGCAGTTACGTAGGACCCAGGCCGGAGACCCAGTACTTC. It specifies CASSYVGPRPETQYF.

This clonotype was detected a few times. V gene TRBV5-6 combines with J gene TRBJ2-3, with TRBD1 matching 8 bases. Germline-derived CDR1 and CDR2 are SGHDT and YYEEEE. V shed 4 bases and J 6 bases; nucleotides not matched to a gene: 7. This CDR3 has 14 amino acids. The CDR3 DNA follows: TGTGCCAGCAGCCGACCAGGGGGCGAGGATACGCAGTATTTT. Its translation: CASSRPGGEDTQYF. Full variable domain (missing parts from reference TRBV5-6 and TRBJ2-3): DAGVTQSPTHLIKTRGQQVTLRCSPKSGHDTVSWYQQALGQGPQFIFQYYEEEERQRGNFPDRFSGHQFPNYSSELNVNALLLGDSALYLCASSRPGGEDTQYFGPGTRLTVL.